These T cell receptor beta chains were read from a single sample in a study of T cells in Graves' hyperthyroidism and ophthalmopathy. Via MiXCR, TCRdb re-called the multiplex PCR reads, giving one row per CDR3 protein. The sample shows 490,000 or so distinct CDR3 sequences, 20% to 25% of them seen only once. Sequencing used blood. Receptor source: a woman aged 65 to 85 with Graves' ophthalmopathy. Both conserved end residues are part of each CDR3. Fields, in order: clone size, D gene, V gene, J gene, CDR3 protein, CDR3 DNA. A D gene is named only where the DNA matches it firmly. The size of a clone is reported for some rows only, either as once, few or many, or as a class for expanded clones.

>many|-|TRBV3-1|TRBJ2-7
CASSRSQGYEQYF
TGTGCCAGCAGCCGCAGTCAGGGTTACGAGCAGTACTTC
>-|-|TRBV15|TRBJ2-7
CATSSETSARSGQYF
TGTGCCACCAGCAGCGAGACCTCCGCCCGAAGCGGGCAGTACTTC
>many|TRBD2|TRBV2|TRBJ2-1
CASSALGLAGVVQFF
TGTGCCAGCAGTGCCTTGGGACTAGCGGGAGTCGTGCAGTTCTTC
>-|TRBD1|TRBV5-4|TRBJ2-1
CASSLVGQGADNEQFF
TGTGCCAGCAGCTTGGTTGGACAGGGGGCGGACAATGAGCAGTTCTTC
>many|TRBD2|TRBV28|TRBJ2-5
CASRLAGLLETQYF
TGTGCCAGCAGACTAGCGGGACTACTAGAGACCCAGTACTTC
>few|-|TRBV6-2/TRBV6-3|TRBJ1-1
CATGKSGTEAFF
TGTGCCACCGGAAAGTCGGGCACTGAAGCTTTCTTT
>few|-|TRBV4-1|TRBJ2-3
CASSQAPGQAEGGTQYF
TGCGCCAGCAGCCAAGCCCCGGGTCAGGCGGAAGGGGGTACGCAGTATTTT
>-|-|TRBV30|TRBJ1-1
CAWSVLGVANTEAFF
TGTGCCTGGAGTGTCCTCGGGGTTGCGAACACTGAAGCTTTCTTT
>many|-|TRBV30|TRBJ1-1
CAWIPGLSEAFF
TGTGCCTGGATCCCCGGACTGTCTGAAGCTTTCTTT
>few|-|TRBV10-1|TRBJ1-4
CASSKEGSNEKLFF
TGCGCCAGCAGCAAGGAGGGCTCTAATGAAAAACTGTTTTTT
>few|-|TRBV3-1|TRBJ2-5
CASSQTRQETQYF
TGTGCCAGCAGCCAAACAAGGCAAGAGACCCAGTACTTC
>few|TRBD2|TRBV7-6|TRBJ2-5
CASSLPGTSGSQTQYF
TGTGCCAGCAGCTTACCAGGGACTAGCGGGAGTCAGACCCAGTACTTC
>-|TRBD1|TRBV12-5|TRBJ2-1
CASGPRGTGFSRNEQFF
TGTGCTAGTGGCCCCCGGGGGACAGGCTTCTCCCGCAATGAGCAGTTCTTC
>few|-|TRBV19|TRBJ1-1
CASTNLRGTEAFF
TGTGCCAGTACTAACCTCCGGGGCACTGAAGCTTTCTTT
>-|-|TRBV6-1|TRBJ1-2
CASQALPTRYGYTF
TGTGCCAGCCAGGCGCTGCCTACCCGCTATGGCTACACCTTC
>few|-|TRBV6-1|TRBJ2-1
CASSTGGGIHNEQFF
TGTGCCAGCAGCACCGGAGGGGGGATCCACAATGAGCAGTTCTTC
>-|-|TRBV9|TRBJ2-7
CASSVDPGGDLYEQYF
TGTGCCAGCAGCGTAGACCCCGGTGGAGACCTCTACGAGCAGTACTTC